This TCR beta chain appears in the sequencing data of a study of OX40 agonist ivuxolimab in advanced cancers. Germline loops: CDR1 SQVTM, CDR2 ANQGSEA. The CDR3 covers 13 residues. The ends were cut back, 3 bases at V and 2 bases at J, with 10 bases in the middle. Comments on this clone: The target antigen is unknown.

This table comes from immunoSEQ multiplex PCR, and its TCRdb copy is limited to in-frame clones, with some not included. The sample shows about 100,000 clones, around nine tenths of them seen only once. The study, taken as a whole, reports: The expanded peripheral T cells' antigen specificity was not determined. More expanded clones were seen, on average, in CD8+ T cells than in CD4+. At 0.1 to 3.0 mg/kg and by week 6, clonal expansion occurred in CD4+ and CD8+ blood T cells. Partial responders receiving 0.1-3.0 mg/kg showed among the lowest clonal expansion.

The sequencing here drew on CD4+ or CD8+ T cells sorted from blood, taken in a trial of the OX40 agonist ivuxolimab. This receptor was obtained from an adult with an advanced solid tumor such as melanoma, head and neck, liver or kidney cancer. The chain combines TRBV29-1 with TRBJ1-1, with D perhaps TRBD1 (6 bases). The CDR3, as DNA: TGCAGCGTTGATAGAGGGGGAAACACTGAAGCTTTCTTT. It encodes CSVDRGGNTEAFF.